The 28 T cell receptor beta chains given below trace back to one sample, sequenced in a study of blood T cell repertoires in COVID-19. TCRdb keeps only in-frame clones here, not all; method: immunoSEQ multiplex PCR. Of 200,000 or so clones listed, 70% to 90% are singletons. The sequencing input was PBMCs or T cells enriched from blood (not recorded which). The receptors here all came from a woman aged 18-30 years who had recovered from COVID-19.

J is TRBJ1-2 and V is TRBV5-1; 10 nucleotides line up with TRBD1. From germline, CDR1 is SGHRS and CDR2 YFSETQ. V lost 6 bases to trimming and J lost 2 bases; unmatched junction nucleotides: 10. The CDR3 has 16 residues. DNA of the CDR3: TGCGCCAGCATCTCATACCCGGGACAGGGGAACTATGGCTACACCTTC. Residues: CASISYPGQGNYGYTF. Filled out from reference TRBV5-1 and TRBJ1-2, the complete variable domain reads KAGVTQTPRYLIKTRGQQVTLSCSPISGHRSVSWYQQTPGQGLQFLFEYFSETQRNKGNFPGRFSGRQFSNSRSEMNVSTLELGDSALYLCASISYPGQGNYGYTFGSGTRLTVV.

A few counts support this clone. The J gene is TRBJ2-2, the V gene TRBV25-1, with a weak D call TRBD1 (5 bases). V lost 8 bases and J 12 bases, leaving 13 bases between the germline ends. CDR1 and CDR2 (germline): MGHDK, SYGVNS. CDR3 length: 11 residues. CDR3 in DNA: TGTGCCAGCCGAATGGGGCTGAAGCTGTTTTTT. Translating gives CASRMGLKLFF. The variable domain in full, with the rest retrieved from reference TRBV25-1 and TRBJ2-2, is EADIYQTPRYLVIGTGKKITLECSQTMGHDKMYWYQQDPGMELHLIHYSYGVNSTEKGDLSSESTVSRIRTEHFPLTLESARPSHTSQYLCASRMGLKLFFGEGSRLTVL.

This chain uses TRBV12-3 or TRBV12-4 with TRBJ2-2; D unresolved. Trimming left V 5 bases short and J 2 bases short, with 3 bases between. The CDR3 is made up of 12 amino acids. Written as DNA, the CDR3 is TGTGCCAGCAGTCTTAACACCGGGGAGCTGTTTTTT. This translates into CASSLNTGELFF.

Written as DNA, the CDR3 is TGTGCCAGCAACTTCGGGGGGGCCGAAGAGCAGTACTTC. This codes for CASNFGGAEEQYF. The V call is TRBV5-5, the J call TRBJ2-7, with 8 nucleotides matching TRBD2. Germline V gives CDR1 SGHKS, CDR2 YYEKEE (reference sequence). J gave up 7 bases and V 6 bases, and 9 bases lay outside the gene matches. The CDR3 runs 13 residues.

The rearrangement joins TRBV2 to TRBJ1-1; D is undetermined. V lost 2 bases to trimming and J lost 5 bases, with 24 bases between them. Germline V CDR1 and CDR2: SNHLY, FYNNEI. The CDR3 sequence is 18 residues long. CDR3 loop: CASSEIAPVQVLKTEAFF. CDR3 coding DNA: TGTGCCAGCAGTGAAATCGCCCCTGTGCAGGTTCTAAAAACTGAAGCTTTCTTT. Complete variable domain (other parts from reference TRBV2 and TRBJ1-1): EPEVTQTPSHQVTQMGQEVILRCVPISNHLYFYWYRQILGQKVEFLVSFYNNEISEKSEIFDDQFSVERPDGSNFTLKIRSTKLEDSAMYFCASSEIAPVQVLKTEAFFGQGTRLTVV.

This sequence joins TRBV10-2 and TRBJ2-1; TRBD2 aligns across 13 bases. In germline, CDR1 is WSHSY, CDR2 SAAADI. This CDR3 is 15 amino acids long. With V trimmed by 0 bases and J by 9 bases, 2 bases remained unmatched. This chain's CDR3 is CASSESTSGGSEQFF. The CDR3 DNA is TGCGCCAGCAGTGAGTCGACTAGCGGGGGGTCTGAGCAGTTCTTC.

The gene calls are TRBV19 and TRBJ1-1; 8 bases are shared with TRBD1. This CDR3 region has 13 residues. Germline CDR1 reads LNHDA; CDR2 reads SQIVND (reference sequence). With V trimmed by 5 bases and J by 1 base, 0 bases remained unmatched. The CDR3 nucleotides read TGTGCCAGTAGTGACAGGGGGAACACTGAAGCTTTCTTT. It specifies CASSDRGNTEAFF.

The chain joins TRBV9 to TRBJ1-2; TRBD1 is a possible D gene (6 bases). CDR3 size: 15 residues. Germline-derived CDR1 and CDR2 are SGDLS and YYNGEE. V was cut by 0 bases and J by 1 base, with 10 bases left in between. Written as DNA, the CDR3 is TGTGCCAGCAGCGTAGCTACAGGGAATAACTATGGCTACACCTTC. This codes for CASSVATGNNYGYTF.

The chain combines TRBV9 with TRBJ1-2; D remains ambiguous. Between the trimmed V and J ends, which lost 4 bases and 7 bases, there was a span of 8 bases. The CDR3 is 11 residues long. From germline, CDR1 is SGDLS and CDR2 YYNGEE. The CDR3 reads CASSLLGGYTF. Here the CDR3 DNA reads TGTGCCAGCAGCCTTCTCGGTGGCTACACCTTC.

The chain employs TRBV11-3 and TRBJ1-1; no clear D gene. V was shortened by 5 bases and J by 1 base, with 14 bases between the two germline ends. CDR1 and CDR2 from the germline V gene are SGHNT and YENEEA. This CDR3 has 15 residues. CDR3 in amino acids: CASSPSADENTEAFF. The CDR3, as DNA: TGTGCCAGCAGCCCGTCAGCGGACGAGAACACTGAAGCTTTCTTT.

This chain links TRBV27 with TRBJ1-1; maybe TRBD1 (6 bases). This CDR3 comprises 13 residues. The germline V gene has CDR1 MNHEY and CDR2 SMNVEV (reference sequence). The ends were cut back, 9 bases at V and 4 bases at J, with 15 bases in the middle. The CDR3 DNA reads TGTGCCAGTTGGGGACACCCGATCACTGAAGCTTTCTTT. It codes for CASWGHPITEAFF.

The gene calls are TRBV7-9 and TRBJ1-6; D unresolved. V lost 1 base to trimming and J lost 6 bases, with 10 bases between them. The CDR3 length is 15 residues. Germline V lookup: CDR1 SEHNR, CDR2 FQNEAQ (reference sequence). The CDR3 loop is CASSLGGGINSPLHF. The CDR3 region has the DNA TGTGCCAGCAGCTTAGGGGGAGGTATTAATTCACCCCTCCACTTT.

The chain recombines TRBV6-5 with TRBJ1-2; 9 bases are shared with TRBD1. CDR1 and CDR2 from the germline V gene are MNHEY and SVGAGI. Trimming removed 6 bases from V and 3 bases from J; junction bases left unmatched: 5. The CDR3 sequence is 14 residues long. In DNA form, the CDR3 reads TGTGCCAGCAGAACAGGGGGCGGTTACTATGGCTACACCTTC. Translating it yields CASRTGGGYYGYTF.

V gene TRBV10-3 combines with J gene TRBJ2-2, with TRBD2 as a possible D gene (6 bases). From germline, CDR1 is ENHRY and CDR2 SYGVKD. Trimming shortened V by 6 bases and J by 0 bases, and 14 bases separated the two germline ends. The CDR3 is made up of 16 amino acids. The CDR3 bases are TGTGCCATCAGCCGGGGGACGGCCGCGAACACCGGGGAGCTGTTTTTT. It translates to CAISRGTAANTGELFF.

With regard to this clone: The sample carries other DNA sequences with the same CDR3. The CDR3 DNA sequence: TGTGCCAGCAGCCTCGGACAGGGAGGAGAGACCCAGTACTTC. This codes for CASSLGQGGETQYF. The chain uses TRBV6-5 and TRBJ2-5; 8 positions agree with TRBD1. The CDR3 runs to 14 residues. Germline V gene lookup returns CDR1 MNHEY and CDR2 SVGAGI. V gave up 6 bases and J gave up 4 bases; unmatched junction bases: 7.

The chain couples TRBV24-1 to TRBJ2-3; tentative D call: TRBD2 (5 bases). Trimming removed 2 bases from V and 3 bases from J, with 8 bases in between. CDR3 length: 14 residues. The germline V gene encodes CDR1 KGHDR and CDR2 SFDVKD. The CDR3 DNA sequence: TGTGCCACCAGTGATTGGGGAGTTACAGATACGCAGTATTTT. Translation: CATSDWGVTDTQYF.

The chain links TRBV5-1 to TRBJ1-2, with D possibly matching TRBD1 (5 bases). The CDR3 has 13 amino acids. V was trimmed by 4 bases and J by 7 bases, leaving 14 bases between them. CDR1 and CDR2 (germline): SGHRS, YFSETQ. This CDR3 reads CASSPPGVFGYTF. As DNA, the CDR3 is TGCGCCAGCAGCCCGCCGGGGGTCTTTGGCTACACCTTC.

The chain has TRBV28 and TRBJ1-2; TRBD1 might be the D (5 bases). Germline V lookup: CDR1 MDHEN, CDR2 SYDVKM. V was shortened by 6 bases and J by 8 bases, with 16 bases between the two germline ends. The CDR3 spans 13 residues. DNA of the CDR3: TGTGCCAGCAGACCCCGCGGAGGGACCGGCTACACCTTC. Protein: CASRPRGGTGYTF.

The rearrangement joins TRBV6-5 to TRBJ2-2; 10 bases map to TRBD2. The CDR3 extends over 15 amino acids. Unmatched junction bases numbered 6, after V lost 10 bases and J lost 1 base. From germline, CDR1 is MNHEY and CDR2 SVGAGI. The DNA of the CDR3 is TGTGCCATCTCGACTAGCGGGTGGAACACCGGGGAGCTGTTTTTT. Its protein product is CAISTSGWNTGELFF.

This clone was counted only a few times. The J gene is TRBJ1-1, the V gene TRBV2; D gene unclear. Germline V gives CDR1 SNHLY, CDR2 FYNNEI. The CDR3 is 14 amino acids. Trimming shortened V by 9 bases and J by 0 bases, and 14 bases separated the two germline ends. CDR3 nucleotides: TGTGCCAGGGCGGGCAGTCCTATGAACACTGAAGCTTTCTTT. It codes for CARAGSPMNTEAFF.

CDR3 sequence reads: CASSPTGGEGLDTQYF. CDR3 sequence (DNA): TGTGCCAGCAGCCCTACAGGGGGCGAGGGGCTAGATACGCAGTATTTT. The chain combines TRBV5-4 with TRBJ2-3, with TRBD1 matching 9 bases. This CDR3 is 16 amino acids long. Trimming cost V 4 bases and J 5 bases; bases outside gene matches: 11. Per germline, CDR1 SGHNT and CDR2 YYREEE (reference sequence). The full variable domain, with the rest looked up from reference TRBV5-4 and TRBJ2-3, is ETGVTQSPTHLIKTRGQQVTLRCSSQSGHNTVSWYQQALGQGPQFIFQYYREEENGRGNFPPRFSGLQFPNYSSELNVNALELDDSALYLCASSPTGGEGLDTQYFGPGTRLTVL.

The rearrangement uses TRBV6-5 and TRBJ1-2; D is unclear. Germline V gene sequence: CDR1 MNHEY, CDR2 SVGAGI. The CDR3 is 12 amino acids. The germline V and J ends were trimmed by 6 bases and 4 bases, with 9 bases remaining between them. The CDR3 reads CASSLDFYGYTF. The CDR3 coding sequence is TGTGCCAGCAGCCTCGACTTCTATGGCTACACCTTC.

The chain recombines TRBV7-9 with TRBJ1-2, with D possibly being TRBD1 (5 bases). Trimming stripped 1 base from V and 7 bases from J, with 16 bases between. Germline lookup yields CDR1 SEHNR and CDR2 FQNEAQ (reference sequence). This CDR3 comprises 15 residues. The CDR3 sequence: CASSLVFGAHAGYTF. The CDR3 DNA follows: TGTGCCAGCAGCTTAGTTTTTGGGGCCCACGCTGGCTACACCTTC.

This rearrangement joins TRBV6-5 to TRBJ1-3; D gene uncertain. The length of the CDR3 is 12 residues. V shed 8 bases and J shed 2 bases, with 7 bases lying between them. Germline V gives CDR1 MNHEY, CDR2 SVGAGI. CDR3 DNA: TGTGCCAGCGGGCGTGCTGGAAACACCATATATTTT. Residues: CASGRAGNTIYF.

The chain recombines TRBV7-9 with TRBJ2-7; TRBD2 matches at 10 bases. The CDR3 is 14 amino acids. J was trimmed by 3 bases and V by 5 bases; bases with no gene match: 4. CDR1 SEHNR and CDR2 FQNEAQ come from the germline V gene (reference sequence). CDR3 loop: CASSPLAGVYEQYF. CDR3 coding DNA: TGTGCCAGCAGCCCCCTAGCGGGGGTCTACGAGCAGTACTTC.

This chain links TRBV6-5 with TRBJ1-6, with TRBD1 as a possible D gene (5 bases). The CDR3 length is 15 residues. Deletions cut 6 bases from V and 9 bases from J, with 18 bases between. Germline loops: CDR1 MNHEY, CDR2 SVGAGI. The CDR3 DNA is TGTGCCAGCAGACCACAGGAAGTGAATAGTTCACCCCTCCACTTT. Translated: CASRPQEVNSSPLHF.

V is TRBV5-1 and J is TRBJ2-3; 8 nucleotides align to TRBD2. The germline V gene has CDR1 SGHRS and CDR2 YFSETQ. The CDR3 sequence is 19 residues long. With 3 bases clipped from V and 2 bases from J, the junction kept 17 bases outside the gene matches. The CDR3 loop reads CASSWIARGSGGYTDTQYF. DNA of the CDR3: TGCGCCAGCAGCTGGATCGCCCGGGGGAGCGGGGGCTACACAGATACGCAGTATTTT.

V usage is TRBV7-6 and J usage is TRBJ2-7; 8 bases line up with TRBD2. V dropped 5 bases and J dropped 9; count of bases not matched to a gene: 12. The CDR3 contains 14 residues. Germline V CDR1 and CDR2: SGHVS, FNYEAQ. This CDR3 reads CASSQRATSEGQYF. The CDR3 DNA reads TGTGCCAGCAGCCAAAGGGCGACTAGCGAGGGGCAGTACTTC.